Listed below are T cell receptor beta chains from one sample, sequenced in a study of regulatory T cells in long-lasting Graves disease. TCRdb fed the multiplex PCR reads into MiXCR, producing one record per CDR3 protein. The table records 400,000 to 450,000 distinct CDR3 sequences, about 15% of them present only once. This sample also belongs to another study, concerning T cells in Graves' hyperthyroidism and ophthalmopathy.

This specimen consisted of peripheral blood mononuclear cells (PBMCs), obtained at new diagnosis, from a patient treated with antithyroid drugs. The receptors here all came from a woman in her 30s with Graves disease. Both conserved end residues are part of each CDR3.

V gene: TRBV20-1
CDR3 protein: CSAVRTKETQYF

V gene: TRBV2
CDR3 protein: CASMRGRGYSNQPQHF

V gene: TRBV4-2
CDR3 protein: CASSQVWTPEETQYF

V gene: TRBV3-1
CDR3 protein: CASSSTSDPNNEQFF

V gene: TRBV27
CDR3 protein: CASSLKGLAGSYEQYF

V gene: TRBV14
CDR3 protein: CASSYSTGNTGELFF

V gene: TRBV10-3
CDR3 protein: CAISIGQAEAGELFF

V gene: TRBV12-3/TRBV12-4
CDR3 protein: CASLLDTPLELFF

V gene: TRBV7-9
CDR3 protein: CASSFGQGASPLHF

V gene: TRBV12-3/TRBV12-4
CDR3 protein: CASSFASIGGHEQFF

V gene: TRBV11-2
CDR3 protein: CASSPRTSGKETQYF

V gene: TRBV3-1
CDR3 protein: CASSHLSGNQPQHF

V gene: TRBV25-1
CDR3 protein: CASRGGSVYGYTF

V gene: TRBV4-1
CDR3 protein: CASSQEVHYSYGYTF

V gene: TRBV28
CDR3 protein: CASSSQREVEETQYF

V gene: TRBV3-1
CDR3 protein: CASSQEIPGLGNTGELFF

V gene: TRBV19
CDR3 protein: CASSRDGFQGEQYF

V gene: TRBV11-2
CDR3 protein: CASSRLGPSSNQPQHF

V gene: TRBV2
CDR3 protein: CASRRHRTAGTNSDTQYF

V gene: TRBV27
CDR3 protein: CASSRFATGDTEAFF

V gene: TRBV12-5
CDR3 protein: CASGPKSTRVDRELYGYTF

V gene: TRBV3-1
CDR3 protein: CASSWGRPKNTEAFF

V gene: TRBV4-1
CDR3 protein: CASSQENMVGADTQYF

V gene: TRBV12-3/TRBV12-4
CDR3 protein: CASNPSGEGETQYF

V gene: TRBV6-9
CDR3 protein: CASSYAGGPTEAFF

V gene: TRBV11-3
CDR3 protein: CASSLATGTGFNEQFF

V gene: TRBV6-1
CDR3 protein: CASRGGLAGGMYEQYF

V gene: TRBV6-5
CDR3 protein: CASSYSWTSPGELFF

V gene: TRBV11-2
CDR3 protein: CASSLTGAWGQPQHF

V gene: TRBV18
CDR3 protein: CASSPKTGYGYTF

V gene: TRBV7-6
CDR3 protein: CASSLSTSGGADTQYF

V gene: TRBV19
CDR3 protein: CASSSLDLNTEAFF

V gene: TRBV29-1
CDR3 protein: CSVESQNNYGYTF